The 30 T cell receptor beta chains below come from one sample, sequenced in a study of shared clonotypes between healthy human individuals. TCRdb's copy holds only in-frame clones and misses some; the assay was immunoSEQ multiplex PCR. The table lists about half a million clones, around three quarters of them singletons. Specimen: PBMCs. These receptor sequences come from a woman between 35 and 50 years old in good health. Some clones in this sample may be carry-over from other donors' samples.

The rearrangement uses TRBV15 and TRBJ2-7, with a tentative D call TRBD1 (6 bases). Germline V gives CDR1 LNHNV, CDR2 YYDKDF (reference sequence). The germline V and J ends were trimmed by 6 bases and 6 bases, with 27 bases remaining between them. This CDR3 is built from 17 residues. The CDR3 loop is CATRGIGGEGVIGEQYF. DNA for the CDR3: TGTGCCACCAGAGGGATAGGGGGAGAGGGGGTTATTGGCGAGCAGTACTTC.

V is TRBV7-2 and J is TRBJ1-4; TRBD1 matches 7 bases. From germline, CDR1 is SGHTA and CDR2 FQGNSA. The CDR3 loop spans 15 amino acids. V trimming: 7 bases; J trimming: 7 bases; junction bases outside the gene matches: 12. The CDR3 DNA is TGTGCCAGCAACTTGCAGACAGGGTTAGGTGAAAAACTGTTTTTT. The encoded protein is CASNLQTGLGEKLFF.

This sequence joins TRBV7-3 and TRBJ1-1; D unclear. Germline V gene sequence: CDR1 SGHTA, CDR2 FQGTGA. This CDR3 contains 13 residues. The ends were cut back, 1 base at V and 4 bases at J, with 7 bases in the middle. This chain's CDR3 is CASSLIVGTEAFF. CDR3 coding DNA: TGTGCCAGCAGCTTAATTGTGGGCACTGAAGCTTTCTTT.

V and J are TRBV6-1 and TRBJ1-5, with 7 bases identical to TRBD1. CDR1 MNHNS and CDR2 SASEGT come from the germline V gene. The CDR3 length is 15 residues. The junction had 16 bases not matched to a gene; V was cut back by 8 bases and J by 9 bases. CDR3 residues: CASSRDSLAYSPQHF. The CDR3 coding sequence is TGTGCCAGCTCCCGGGACAGCCTCGCGTATTCGCCCCAGCATTTT.

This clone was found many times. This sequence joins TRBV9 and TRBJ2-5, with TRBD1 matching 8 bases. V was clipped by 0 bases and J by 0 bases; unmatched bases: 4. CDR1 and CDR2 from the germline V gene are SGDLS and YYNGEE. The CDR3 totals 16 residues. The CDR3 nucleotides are TGTGCCAGCAGCGTAGGGACAGGGAAACACCAAGAGACCCAGTACTTC. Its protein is CASSVGTGKHQETQYF.

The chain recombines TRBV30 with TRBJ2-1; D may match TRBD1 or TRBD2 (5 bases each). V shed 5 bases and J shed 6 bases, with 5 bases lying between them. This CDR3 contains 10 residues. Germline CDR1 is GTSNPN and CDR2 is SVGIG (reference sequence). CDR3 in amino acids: CAWGGNEQFF. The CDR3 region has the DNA TGTGCCTGGGGGGGCAATGAGCAGTTCTTC. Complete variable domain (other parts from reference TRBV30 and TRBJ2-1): SQTIHQWPATLVQPVGSPLSLECTVEGTSNPNLYWYRQAAGRGLQLLFYSVGIGQISSEVPQNLSASRPQDRQFILSSKKLLLSDSGFYLCAWGGNEQFFGPGTRLTVL.

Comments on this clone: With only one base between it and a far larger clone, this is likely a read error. DNA of the CDR3: TGTGCCAGCAGCTTCGGGATGTTGGACACTGAAGCTTTCTTT. It codes for CASSFGMLDTEAFF. The chain is built from TRBV7-2 and TRBJ1-1, with D unclear. The germline V gene has CDR1 SGHTA and CDR2 FQGNSA. The V gene lost 3 bases and the J gene lost 3 bases, with 11 bases spanning the gap. The CDR3 extends over 14 amino acids.

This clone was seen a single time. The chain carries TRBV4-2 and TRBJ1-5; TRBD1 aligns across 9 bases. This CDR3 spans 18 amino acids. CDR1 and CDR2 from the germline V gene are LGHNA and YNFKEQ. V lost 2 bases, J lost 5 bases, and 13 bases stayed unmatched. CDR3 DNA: TGTGCCAGCAGCCAACACCTCCTGGAACAGGGGGCTGATCAGCCCCAGCATTTT. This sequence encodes CASSQHLLEQGADQPQHF.

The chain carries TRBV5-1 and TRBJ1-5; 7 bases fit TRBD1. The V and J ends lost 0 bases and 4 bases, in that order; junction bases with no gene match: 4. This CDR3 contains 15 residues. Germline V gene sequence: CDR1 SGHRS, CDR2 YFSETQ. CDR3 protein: CASSLGQGENQPQHF. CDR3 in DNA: TGCGCCAGCAGCTTGGGACAGGGAGAAAATCAGCCCCAGCATTTT.

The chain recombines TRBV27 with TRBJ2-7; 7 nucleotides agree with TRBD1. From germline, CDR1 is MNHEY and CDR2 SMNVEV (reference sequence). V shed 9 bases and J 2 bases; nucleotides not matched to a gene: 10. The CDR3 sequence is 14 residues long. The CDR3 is CASKRGTATYEQYF. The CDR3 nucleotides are TGTGCCAGTAAAAGGGGGACAGCGACCTACGAGCAGTACTTC.

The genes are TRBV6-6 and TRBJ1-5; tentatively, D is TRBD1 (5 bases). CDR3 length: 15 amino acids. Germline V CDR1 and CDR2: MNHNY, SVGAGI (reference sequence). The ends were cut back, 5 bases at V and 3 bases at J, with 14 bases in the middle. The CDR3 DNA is TGTGCCAGCAGTCTGGGAGGGGCCTACAATCAGCCCCAGCATTTT. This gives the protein CASSLGGAYNQPQHF.

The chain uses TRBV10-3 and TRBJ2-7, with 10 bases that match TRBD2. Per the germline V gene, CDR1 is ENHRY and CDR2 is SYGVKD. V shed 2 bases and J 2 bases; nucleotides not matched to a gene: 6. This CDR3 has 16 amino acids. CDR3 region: CAISELVAGGPYEQYF. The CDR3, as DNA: TGTGCCATCAGTGAGCTTGTAGCGGGAGGCCCCTACGAGCAGTACTTC.

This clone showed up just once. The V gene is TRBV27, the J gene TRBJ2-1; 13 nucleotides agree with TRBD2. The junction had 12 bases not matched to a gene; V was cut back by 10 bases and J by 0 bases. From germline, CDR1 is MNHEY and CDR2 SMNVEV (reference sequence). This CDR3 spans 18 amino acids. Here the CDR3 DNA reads TGTGCCACAGCGGGACTAGCGGGACTATCGAGCTCCTACAATGAGCAGTTCTTC. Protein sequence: CATAGLAGLSSSYNEQFF.

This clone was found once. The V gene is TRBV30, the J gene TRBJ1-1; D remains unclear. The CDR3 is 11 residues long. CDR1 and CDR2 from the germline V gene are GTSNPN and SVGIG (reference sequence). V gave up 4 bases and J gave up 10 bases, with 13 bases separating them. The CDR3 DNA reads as TGTGCCTGGACGCGTGGAAGCAGAGCTTTCTTT. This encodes CAWTRGSRAFF.

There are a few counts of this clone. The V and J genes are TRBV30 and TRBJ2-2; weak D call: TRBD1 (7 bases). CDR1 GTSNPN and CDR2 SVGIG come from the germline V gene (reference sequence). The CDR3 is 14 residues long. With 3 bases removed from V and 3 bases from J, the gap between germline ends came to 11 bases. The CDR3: CAWRGGGHTGELFF. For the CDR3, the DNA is TGTGCCTGGAGAGGAGGGGGCCACACCGGGGAGCTGTTTTTT.

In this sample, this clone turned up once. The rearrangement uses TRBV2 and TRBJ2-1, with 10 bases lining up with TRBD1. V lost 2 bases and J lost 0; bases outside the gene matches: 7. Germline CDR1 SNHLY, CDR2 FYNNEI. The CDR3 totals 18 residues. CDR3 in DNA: TGTGCCAGCAGTGAAAGGGTGGGACAGGGGAGCTCCTACAATGAGCAGTTCTTC. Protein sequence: CASSERVGQGSSYNEQFF.

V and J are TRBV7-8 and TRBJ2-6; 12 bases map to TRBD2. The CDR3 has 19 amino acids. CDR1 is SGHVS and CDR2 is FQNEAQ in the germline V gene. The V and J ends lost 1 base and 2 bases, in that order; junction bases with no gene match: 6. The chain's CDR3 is CASSLVGASGRAGANVLTF. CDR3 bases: TGTGCCAGCAGCTTAGTGGGTGCTAGCGGGAGGGCTGGGGCCAACGTCCTGACTTTC.

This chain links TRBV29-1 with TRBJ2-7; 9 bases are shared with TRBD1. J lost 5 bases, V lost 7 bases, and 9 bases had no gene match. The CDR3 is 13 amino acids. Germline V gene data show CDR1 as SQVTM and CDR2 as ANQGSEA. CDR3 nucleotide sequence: TGCAGCGGGACGGACAGGGGTTGGGACGAGCAGTACTTC. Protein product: CSGTDRGWDEQYF.

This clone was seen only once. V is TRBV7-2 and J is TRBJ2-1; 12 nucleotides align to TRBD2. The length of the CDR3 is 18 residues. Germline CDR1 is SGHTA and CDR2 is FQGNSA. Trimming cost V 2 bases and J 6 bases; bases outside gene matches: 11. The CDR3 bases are TGTGCCAGCAGCTTACCGCGGTCTAGCGGGAGGGCCGGCAATGAGCAGTTCTTC. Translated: CASSLPRSSGRAGNEQFF.

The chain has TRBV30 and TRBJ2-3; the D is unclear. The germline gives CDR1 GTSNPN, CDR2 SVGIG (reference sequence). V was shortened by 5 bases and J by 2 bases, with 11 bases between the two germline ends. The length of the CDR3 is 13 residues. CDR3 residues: CAWATSDTDTQYF. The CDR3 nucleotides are TGTGCCTGGGCTACGTCTGACACAGATACGCAGTATTTT.

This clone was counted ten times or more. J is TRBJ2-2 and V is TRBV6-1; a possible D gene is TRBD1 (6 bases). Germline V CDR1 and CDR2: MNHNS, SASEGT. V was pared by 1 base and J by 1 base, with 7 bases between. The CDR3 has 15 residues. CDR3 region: CASSEGGLNTGELFF. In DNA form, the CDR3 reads TGTGCCAGCAGTGAAGGGGGGCTGAACACCGGGGAGCTGTTTTTT.

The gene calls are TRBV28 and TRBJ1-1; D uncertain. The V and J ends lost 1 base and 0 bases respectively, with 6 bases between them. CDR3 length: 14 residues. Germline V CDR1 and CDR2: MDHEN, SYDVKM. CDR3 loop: CASSLFPLNTEAFF. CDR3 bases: TGTGCCAGCAGTTTATTCCCTCTGAACACTGAAGCTTTCTTT.

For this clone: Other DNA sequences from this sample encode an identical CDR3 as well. Here the CDR3 reads CSAIYNEQFF. CDR3 nucleotide sequence: TGCAGTGCCATCTACAATGAGCAGTTCTTC. V usage is TRBV20-1 and J usage is TRBJ2-1, with D hard to call. Between the trimmed V and J ends, which lost 6 bases and 3 bases, there was a span of 3 bases. CDR1 is DFQATT, CDR2 SNEGSKA, per germline (reference sequence). This CDR3 comprises 10 residues.

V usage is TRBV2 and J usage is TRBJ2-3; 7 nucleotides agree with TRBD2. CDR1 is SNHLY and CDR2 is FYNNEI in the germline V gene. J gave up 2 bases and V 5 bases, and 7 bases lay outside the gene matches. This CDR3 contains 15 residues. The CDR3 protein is CASSQRDPITDTQYF. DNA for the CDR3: TGTGCCAGCAGTCAGCGGGACCCGATCACAGATACGCAGTATTTT. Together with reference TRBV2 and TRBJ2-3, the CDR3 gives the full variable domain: EPEVTQTPSHQVTQMGQEVILRCVPISNHLYFYWYRQILGQKVEFLVSFYNNEISEKSEIFDDQFSVERPDGSNFTLKIRSTKLEDSAMYFCASSQRDPITDTQYFGPGTRLTVL.

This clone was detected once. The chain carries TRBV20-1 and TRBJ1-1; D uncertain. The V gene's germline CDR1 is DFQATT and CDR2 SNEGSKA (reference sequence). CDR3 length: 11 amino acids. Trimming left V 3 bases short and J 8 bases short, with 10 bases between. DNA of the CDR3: TGCAGTGCTAGTAAGGGTTTAGAAGCTTTCTTT. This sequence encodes CSASKGLEAFF.

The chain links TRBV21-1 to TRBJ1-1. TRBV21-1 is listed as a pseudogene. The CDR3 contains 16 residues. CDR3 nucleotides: TGTGCCAGCAGCAAAGAATGGGGACTGTCGAGAGGTGAAGCTTTCTTT. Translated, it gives CASSKEWGLSRGEAFF.

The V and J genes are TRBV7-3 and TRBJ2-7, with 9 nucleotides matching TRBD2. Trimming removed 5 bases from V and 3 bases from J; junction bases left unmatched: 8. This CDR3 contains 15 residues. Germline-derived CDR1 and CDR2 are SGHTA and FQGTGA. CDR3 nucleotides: TGTGCCAGCAGCCCGGACGCGGGAGGGCTCTACGAGCAGTACTTC. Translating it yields CASSPDAGGLYEQYF.

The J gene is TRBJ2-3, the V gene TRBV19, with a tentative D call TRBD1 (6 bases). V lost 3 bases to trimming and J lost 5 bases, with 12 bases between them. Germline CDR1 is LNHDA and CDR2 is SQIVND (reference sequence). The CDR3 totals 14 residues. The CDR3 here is CASSMHRAVDTQYF. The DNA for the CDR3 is TGTGCCAGTAGTATGCACAGGGCGGTAGATACGCAGTATTTT.

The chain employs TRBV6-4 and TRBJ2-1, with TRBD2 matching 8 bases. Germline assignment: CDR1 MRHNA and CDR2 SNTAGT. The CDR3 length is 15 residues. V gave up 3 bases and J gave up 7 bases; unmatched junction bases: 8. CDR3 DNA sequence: TGTGCCAGCAGTGAAACTAGCGGAGGGGGTAATGAGCAGTTCTTC. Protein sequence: CASSETSGGGNEQFF.

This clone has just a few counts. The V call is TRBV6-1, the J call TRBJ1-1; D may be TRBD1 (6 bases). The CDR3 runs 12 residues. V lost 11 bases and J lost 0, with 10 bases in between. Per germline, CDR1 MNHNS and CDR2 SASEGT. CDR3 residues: CASRDMNTEAFF. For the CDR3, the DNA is TGTGCCTCCAGGGACATGAACACTGAAGCTTTCTTT.